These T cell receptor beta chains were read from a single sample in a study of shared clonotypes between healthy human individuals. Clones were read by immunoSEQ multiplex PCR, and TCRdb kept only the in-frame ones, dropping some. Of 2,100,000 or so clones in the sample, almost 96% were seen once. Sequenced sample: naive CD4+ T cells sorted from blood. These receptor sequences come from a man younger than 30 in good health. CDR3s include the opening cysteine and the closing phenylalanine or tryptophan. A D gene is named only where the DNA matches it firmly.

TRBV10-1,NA,CASRTQETQYF
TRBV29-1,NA,CSVEGRLNTEAFF
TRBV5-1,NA,CASSLEGRGGQETQYF
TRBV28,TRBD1,CASSSQGITSTDTQYF
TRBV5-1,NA,CASSLTGAPLGQYF
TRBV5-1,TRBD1,CASSVGTGLYEQYF
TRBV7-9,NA,CASSSKDDGYTF
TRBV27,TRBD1,CASSLGLGQGIFSYTF
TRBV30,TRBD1,CAWNPGTGYGYTF
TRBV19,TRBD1,CASAIGTGLYEQYF
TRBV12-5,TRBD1,CASGLDREIRLSNQPQHF
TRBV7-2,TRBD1,CASSSQGANTEAFF
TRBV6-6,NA,CASRASGTDTQYF
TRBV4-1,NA,CASSQDGFQPQHF
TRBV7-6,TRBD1,CASSLSQGANTGELFF
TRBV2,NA,CAGDNSNTEAFF
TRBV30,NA,CAGGHGFQETQYF
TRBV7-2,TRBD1,CASSLGPGTGTGNTIYF
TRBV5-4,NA,CASSSRRISYNEQFF
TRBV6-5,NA,CASGQVGGGYTF
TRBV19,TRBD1,CASSRTGGTYEQYF
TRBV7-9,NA,CASSFSGVGNEQFF
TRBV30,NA,CAWSGVRTEAFF
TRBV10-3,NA,CAISEFPVVTGGNYGYTF
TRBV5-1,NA,CASSILQGTSHEQYF
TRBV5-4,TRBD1,CASSLAGQANEKLFF